Following are 7 T cell receptor beta chains from one sample sequenced in a study of cytomegalovirus exposure and HLA in healthy donors (dated by TCRdb to 2015 to 2018). The library was built by means of the immunoSEQ multiplex PCR assay. The multiplex PCR relied on a mix of 60 forward primers for TCR Vbeta segments and 13 reverse primers for TCR Jbeta segments. TCRdb provides this immuneACCESS table in a form limited to in-frame rearrangements. Some clones are lacking; in checked studies, under half of them reflect an unresolved V gene, and why the rest are absent is not known. The sample table records 150,000 to 200,000 clones; under 85% of these occur just once. 2.5% to 3.5% of the sample is taken by the ten largest. Sequencing input: PBMCs. All receptors derive from a female donor in good health and CMV-seronegative.

V usage is TRBV7-9 and J usage is TRBJ2-1; TRBD2 matches 10 bases. Germline V CDR1 and CDR2: SEHNR, FQNEAQ (reference sequence). The J segment lost 9 bases and the V segment lost 3 bases, leaving 5 bases of the junction unmatched. The CDR3 sequence is 14 residues long. The CDR3 sequence is CASSLKAGGVEQFF. CDR3 bases: TGTGCCAGCAGCTTGAAAGCGGGGGGGGTTGAGCAGTTCTTC.

This clone came up a few times. CDR3 bases: TGCGCCAGCTCCCTGGGTTATAGCGGGGGATACAATGAGCAGTTCTTC. Translating gives CASSLGYSGGYNEQFF. The chain uses TRBV5-1 and TRBJ2-1; 9 bases align to TRBD2. J lost 4 bases, V lost 7 bases, and 12 bases had no gene match. The CDR3 loop spans 16 amino acids. The germline V gene has CDR1 SGHRS and CDR2 YFSETQ.

CDR3 residues: CATSRETTSYQPQHF. The CDR3 DNA sequence: TGTGCCACCAGCAGAGAAACAACGTCGTATCAGCCCCAGCATTTT. The V call is TRBV15, the J call TRBJ1-5; D is undetermined. Germline V gene sequence: CDR1 LNHNV, CDR2 YYDKDF (reference sequence). Trimming stripped 0 bases from V and 5 bases from J, with 11 bases between. The CDR3 length is 15 residues.

This chain uses TRBV6-5 with TRBJ1-1; tentative D call: TRBD1 (5 bases). CDR1 MNHEY and CDR2 SVGAGI come from the germline V gene. The V end lost 6 bases, the J end lost 1 base, and 9 bases lay between the germline ends. The CDR3 is 13 residues long. The CDR3 region has the DNA TGTGCCAGCAGCACGACAGAGAACACTGAAGCTTTCTTT. Residues: CASSTTENTEAFF.

This clone has just one count. This sequence joins TRBV19 and TRBJ1-5; 8 nucleotides match TRBD1. Unmatched junction bases numbered 10, after V lost 7 bases and J lost 5 bases. This CDR3 is built from 15 residues. In germline, CDR1 is LNHDA, CDR2 SQIVND (reference sequence). This CDR3 is CASIGGSGGDQPQHF. Here the CDR3 DNA reads TGTGCCAGTATCGGAGGGTCAGGGGGCGATCAGCCCCAGCATTTT.

CDR3 sequence (DNA): TGTGCCAGCAGTGAATATTTTGAGAGTGGGGACACGGCTTATGGCTACACCTTC. It codes for CASSEYFESGDTAYGYTF. The chain links TRBV25-1 to TRBJ1-2, with TRBD1 as a possible D gene (6 bases). V lost 0 bases and J 5 bases, leaving 22 bases between the germline ends. Germline V lookup: CDR1 MGHDK, CDR2 SYGVNS. The CDR3 is 18 residues long.

The chain combines TRBV10-3 with TRBJ2-3; 14 nucleotides align to TRBD2. V gave up 6 bases and J gave up 3 bases; unmatched junction bases: 5. Per the germline V gene, CDR1 is ENHRY and CDR2 is SYGVKD. The CDR3 length is 16 residues. CDR3 amino acids: CAISLTSGGATDTQYF. The CDR3 region has the DNA TGTGCCATCAGCCTGACTAGCGGGGGGGCAACAGATACGCAGTATTTT.